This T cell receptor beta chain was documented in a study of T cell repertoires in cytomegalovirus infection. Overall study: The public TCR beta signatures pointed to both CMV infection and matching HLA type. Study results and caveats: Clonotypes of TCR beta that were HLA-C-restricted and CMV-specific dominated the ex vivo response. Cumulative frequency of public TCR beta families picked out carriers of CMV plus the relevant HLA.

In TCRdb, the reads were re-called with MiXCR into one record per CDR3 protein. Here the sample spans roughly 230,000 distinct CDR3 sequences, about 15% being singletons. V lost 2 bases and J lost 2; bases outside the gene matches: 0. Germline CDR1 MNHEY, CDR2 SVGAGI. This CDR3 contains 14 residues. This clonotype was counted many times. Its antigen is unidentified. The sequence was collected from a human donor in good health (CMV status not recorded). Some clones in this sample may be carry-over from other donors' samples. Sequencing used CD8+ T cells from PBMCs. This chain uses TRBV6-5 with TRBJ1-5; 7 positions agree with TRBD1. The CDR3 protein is CASSYGQGNQPQHF. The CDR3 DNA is TGTGCCAGCAGTTACGGACAGGGCAATCAGCCCCAGCATTTT.